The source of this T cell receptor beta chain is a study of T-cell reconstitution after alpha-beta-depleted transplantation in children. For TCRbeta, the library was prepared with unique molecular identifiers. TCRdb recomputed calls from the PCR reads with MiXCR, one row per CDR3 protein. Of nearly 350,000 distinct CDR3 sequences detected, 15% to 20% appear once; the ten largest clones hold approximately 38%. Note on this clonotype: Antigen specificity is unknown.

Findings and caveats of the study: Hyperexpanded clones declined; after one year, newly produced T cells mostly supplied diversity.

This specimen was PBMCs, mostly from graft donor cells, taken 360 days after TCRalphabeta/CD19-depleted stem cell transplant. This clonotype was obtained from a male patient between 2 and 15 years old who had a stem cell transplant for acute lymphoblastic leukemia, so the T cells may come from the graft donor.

Here the CDR3 DNA reads TGCGCCAGCAGCCCTCAGGAGAACACTGAAGCTTTCTTT. Amino acid sequence: CASSPQENTEAFF. This chain joins TRBV5-1 and TRBJ1-1; D remains ambiguous. Looked up from germline, CDR1 is SGHRS and CDR2 is YFSETQ. This CDR3 contains 13 residues. V lost 4 bases to trimming and J lost 1 base, with 8 bases between them. Drawing the rest from reference TRBV5-1 and TRBJ1-1, the complete variable domain is KAGVTQTPRYLIKTRGQQVTLSCSPISGHRSVSWYQQTPGQGLQFLFEYFSETQRNKGNFPGRFSGRQFSNSRSEMNVSTLELGDSALYLCASSPQENTEAFFGQGTRLTVV.